Each of the 26 T cell receptor beta chains below was sequenced from the same sample in a study of cytomegalovirus exposure and HLA in healthy donors. The primer mix had 60 Vbeta and 13 Jbeta primers. TCRdb's copy holds only in-frame clones and misses some; the assay was immunoSEQ multiplex PCR. The repertoire holds tens of thousands of clones, about 74% seen once, with 6.2% in the top ten. Input material: PBMCs. The receptors come from a woman between 50 and 59 years old in good health and CMV-seropositive.

The V gene is TRBV9, the J gene TRBJ1-1; TRBD1 agrees at 8 bases. Germline trimming cut 2 bases from V and 1 base from J; bases unmatched to any gene: 7. This CDR3 contains 16 residues. Germline V gene lookup returns CDR1 SGDLS and CDR2 YYNGEE. The DNA of the CDR3 is TGTGCCAGCAGCGTCGAGCTGACAGGGGCGAACACTGAAGCTTTCTTT. Protein product: CASSVELTGANTEAFF.

This chain links TRBV15 with TRBJ2-5, with 8 bases lining up with TRBD1. The V and J ends lost 0 bases and 5 bases, in that order; junction bases with no gene match: 5. CDR1 is LNHNV, CDR2 YYDKDF, per germline (reference sequence). The CDR3 spans 15 residues. For the CDR3, the DNA is TGTGCCACCAGCAGAGAGGCAGGGGGCGGCGAGACCCAGTACTTC. Translating gives CATSREAGGGETQYF. Supplemented by reference TRBV15 and TRBJ2-5, the full variable domain reads DAMVIQNPRYQVTQFGKPVTLSCSQTLNHNVMYWYQQKSSQAPKLLFHYYDKDFNNEADTPDNFQSRRPNTSFCFLDIRSPGLGDTAMYLCATSREAGGGETQYFGPGTRLLVL.

This clone was observed a few times. The chain joins TRBV14 to TRBJ2-3; perhaps TRBD2 as D (6 bases). Trimming removed 0 bases from V and 3 bases from J, with 7 bases in between. The CDR3 has 14 residues. Germline CDR1 reads SGHDN; CDR2 reads FVKESK. CDR3 loop: CASSQDGGTDTQYF. CDR3 in DNA: TGTGCCAGCAGCCAAGATGGGGGGACAGATACGCAGTATTTT.

The chain uses TRBV2 and TRBJ1-5; TRBD1 agrees at 10 bases. Unmatched junction bases numbered 3, after V lost 4 bases and J lost 6 bases. Germline lookup yields CDR1 SNHLY and CDR2 FYNNEI. CDR3 length: 14 residues. Written as DNA, the CDR3 is TGTGCCAGCAGTGGGACAGGGGGATTTCAGCCCCAGCATTTT. Residues: CASSGTGGFQPQHF.

This clone came up a few times. This chain links TRBV6-5 with TRBJ2-1, with 10 positions matching TRBD2. Germline-derived CDR1 and CDR2 are MNHEY and SVGAGI. J lost 4 bases, V lost 6 bases, and 6 bases had no gene match. The CDR3 has 15 amino acids. DNA of the CDR3: TGTGCCAGCAGACCTAGCGGGAGTATTTACAATGAGCAGTTCTTC. Protein sequence: CASRPSGSIYNEQFF.

The CDR3 region has the DNA TGTGCCAGCAGCCGACAGGGAGAGCGCGAAAAACTGTTTTTT. Amino acid sequence: CASSRQGEREKLFF. The chain links TRBV28 to TRBJ1-4; 7 bases are a match to TRBD1. CDR3 length: 14 amino acids. From germline, CDR1 is MDHEN and CDR2 SYDVKM. V lost 6 bases and J lost 8; bases outside the gene matches: 9.

This clone was detected once. The chain links TRBV11-2 to TRBJ2-7; perhaps TRBD2 as D (7 bases). The CDR3 loop spans 14 amino acids. V was pared by 7 bases and J by 7 bases, with 20 bases between. Germline-derived CDR1 and CDR2 are SGHAT and FQNNGV. CDR3 bases: TGTGCCAGCACTGCACTTCGGGGGGCGAAAGAGCAGTACTTC. This translates into CASTALRGAKEQYF.

This chain uses TRBV27 with TRBJ2-7; D is ambiguous. The germline CDR1 and CDR2 sequences are MNHEY and SMNVEV (reference sequence). With 2 bases removed from V and 1 base from J, the gap between germline ends came to 9 bases. CDR3 length equals 14 residues. The chain's CDR3 is CASSLNLPSYEQYF. The CDR3 nucleotides are TGTGCCAGCAGTTTAAACCTACCGTCCTACGAGCAGTACTTC.

The V call is TRBV5-8, the J call TRBJ2-3; TRBD2 aligns across 7 bases. This CDR3 is built from 15 residues. CDR1 and CDR2 (germline): SGHTS, YDEGEE. J was trimmed by 5 bases and V by 0 bases; bases with no gene match: 6. CDR3 sequence (DNA): TGTGCCAGCAGCTTGGCCCGGGGGGAGGGAGATACGCAGTATTTT. Protein sequence: CASSLARGEGDTQYF.

V is TRBV28 and J is TRBJ2-7; 9 bases match TRBD1. The V and J ends lost 5 bases and 0 bases, in that order; junction bases with no gene match: 2. This CDR3 spans 14 amino acids. Germline CDR1 and CDR2: MDHEN and SYDVKM. The DNA of the CDR3 is TGTGCCAGCAGTGGACAGGGGAGCTCCTACGAGCAGTACTTC. It specifies CASSGQGSSYEQYF.

The V gene is TRBV5-4, the J gene TRBJ1-2; 8 positions agree with TRBD1. The CDR3 consists of 15 residues. The J segment lost 8 bases and the V segment lost 4 bases, leaving 13 bases of the junction unmatched. Per germline, CDR1 SGHNT and CDR2 YYREEE (reference sequence). CDR3 nucleotide sequence: TGTGCCAGCAGCGTGCAGGGACAGGTATACGAGGGCTACACCTTC. Its translation is CASSVQGQVYEGYTF. Combining the CDR3 with reference TRBV5-4 and TRBJ1-2 gives the whole variable domain ETGVTQSPTHLIKTRGQQVTLRCSSQSGHNTVSWYQQALGQGPQFIFQYYREEENGRGNFPPRFSGLQFPNYSSELNVNALELDDSALYLCASSVQGQVYEGYTFGSGTRLTVV.

V and J are TRBV6-6 and TRBJ1-1; D ambiguous. Per germline, CDR1 MNHNY and CDR2 SVGAGI (reference sequence). This CDR3 spans 15 amino acids. The V end lost 7 bases, the J end lost 3 bases, and 18 bases lay between the germline ends. CDR3: CASIFPGRAHTEAFF. CDR3 nucleotide sequence: TGTGCCAGCATTTTCCCGGGGAGGGCGCACACTGAAGCTTTCTTT.

This clone was seen only once. V is TRBV19 and J is TRBJ2-7; 10 nucleotides align to TRBD1. This CDR3 is built from 14 residues. Germline loops: CDR1 LNHDA, CDR2 SQIVND (reference sequence). V was clipped by 4 bases and J by 7 bases; unmatched bases: 7. In DNA, the CDR3 is TGTGCCAGTAGTACTGGACAGGGGGACGGAGAGCAGTACTTC. Amino acids: CASSTGQGDGEQYF.

V and J are TRBV5-1 and TRBJ2-7; TRBD1 aligns across 8 bases. This CDR3 has 14 residues. Germline lookup yields CDR1 SGHRS and CDR2 YFSETQ. V shed 5 bases, J shed 2 bases, and the junction held 6 bases outside the gene matches. The CDR3: CASRPTGVTYEQYF. As DNA, the CDR3 is TGCGCCAGCAGGCCGACAGGGGTTACCTACGAGCAGTACTTC.

The V and J genes are TRBV20-1 and TRBJ1-1; no clear D gene. The CDR3 is 11 residues long. Germline CDR1 DFQATT, CDR2 SNEGSKA (reference sequence). The V and J ends lost 3 bases and 7 bases respectively, with 9 bases between them. For the CDR3, the DNA is TGCAGTGCTAGCCCGGGTCATGAAGCTTTCTTT. Its translation: CSASPGHEAFF.

The rearrangement joins TRBV7-8 to TRBJ2-5; 10 nucleotides align to TRBD1. This CDR3 is built from 17 residues. Trimming removed 5 bases from V and 3 bases from J; junction bases left unmatched: 12. CDR1 SGHVS and CDR2 FQNEAQ come from the germline V gene. The CDR3, as DNA: TGTGCCAGCAGCGCTGGACAGGGGGTGATATGGGAAGAGACCCAGTACTTC. Translating gives CASSAGQGVIWEETQYF.

The rearrangement links TRBV7-2 to TRBJ2-5; D ambiguous. V was trimmed by 2 bases and J by 7 bases, leaving 11 bases between them. The CDR3 is 13 residues long. Per the germline V gene, CDR1 is SGHTA and CDR2 is FQGNSA. In DNA form, the CDR3 reads TGTGCCAGCAGCTTATTACCTCGAGGGACCCAGTACTTC. The encoded protein is CASSLLPRGTQYF.

This chain uses TRBV19 with TRBJ1-1, with D unclear. The CDR3 extends over 14 amino acids. Trimming removed 5 bases at V and 0 bases at J, with 10 bases between. CDR1 and CDR2 from the germline V gene are LNHDA and SQIVND (reference sequence). Here the CDR3 reads CASSSRGMNTEAFF. CDR3 in DNA: TGTGCCAGTAGTTCCCGGGGTATGAACACTGAAGCTTTCTTT.

The chain combines TRBV7-8 with TRBJ2-6, with TRBD2 matching over 10 bases. Germline V CDR1 and CDR2: SGHVS, FQNEAQ. The length of the CDR3 is 18 residues. The trim removed 2 bases at V and 1 base at J, leaving 5 bases unmatched. Here the CDR3 reads CASSLIAGGFSGANVLTF. CDR3 DNA sequence: TGTGCCAGCAGCTTAATAGCGGGAGGATTTTCTGGGGCCAACGTCCTGACTTTC.

The gene calls are TRBV5-4 and TRBJ1-2; TRBD1 might be the D (5 bases). Germline loops: CDR1 SGHNT, CDR2 YYREEE (reference sequence). The V and J ends lost 4 bases and 4 bases respectively, with 11 bases between them. This CDR3 has 13 residues. The CDR3 loop is CASSPQGSYGYTF. Written as DNA, the CDR3 is TGTGCCAGCAGCCCCCAGGGTAGCTATGGCTACACCTTC.

This rearrangement joins TRBV15 to TRBJ1-1; 7 bases match TRBD1. Per germline, CDR1 LNHNV and CDR2 YYDKDF (reference sequence). The CDR3 is made up of 15 amino acids. J was trimmed by 1 base and V by 0 bases; bases with no gene match: 2. The DNA of the CDR3 is TGTGCCACCAGCAGAGAAGGGGACAGGAACACTGAAGCTTTCTTT. Protein: CATSREGDRNTEAFF.

The J gene is TRBJ2-2, the V gene TRBV11-1; 7 bases match TRBD2. This CDR3 region has 15 residues. In germline, CDR1 is SGHAT, CDR2 FQDESV (reference sequence). Unmatched junction bases numbered 5, after V lost 5 bases and J lost 2 bases. The CDR3: CASSPGTINTGELFF. CDR3 coding DNA: TGTGCCAGCAGCCCCGGGACTATTAACACCGGGGAGCTGTTTTTT. Based on the CDR3 plus reference TRBV11-1 and TRBJ2-2, the full variable domain is EAEVAQSPRYKITEKSQAVAFWCDPISGHATLYWYRQILGQGPELLVQFQDESVVDDSQLPKDRFSAERLKGVDSTLKIQPAELGDSAMYLCASSPGTINTGELFFGEGSRLTVL.

This chain uses TRBV2 with TRBJ2-1, with TRBD2 identical over 8 bases. CDR1 and CDR2 from the germline V gene are SNHLY and FYNNEI. The V segment lost 4 bases and the J segment 7 bases; nucleotides outside the gene matches: 3. The CDR3 spans 13 residues. CDR3 DNA sequence: TGTGCCAGCAGTGCGGGAGGGCCAAATGAGCAGTTCTTC. This encodes CASSAGGPNEQFF.

This clone was found a few times. The V call is TRBV9, the J call TRBJ2-2; TRBD1 matches 7 bases. Germline CDR1 SGDLS, CDR2 YYNGEE. The junction had 9 bases not matched to a gene; V was cut back by 3 bases and J by 7 bases. The length of the CDR3 is 15 residues. The chain's CDR3 is CASSADRAMGGELFF. The CDR3 DNA sequence: TGTGCCAGCAGCGCCGACAGGGCGATGGGCGGGGAGCTGTTTTTT.

The chain uses TRBV5-6 and TRBJ2-7; TRBD1 aligns across 7 bases. Looked up from germline, CDR1 is SGHDT and CDR2 is YYEEEE. The CDR3 is 12 residues long. V was clipped by 4 bases and J by 4 bases; unmatched bases: 2. Here the CDR3 DNA reads TGTGCCAGCAGCCTGGGACAGTACGAGCAGTACTTC. This gives the protein CASSLGQYEQYF.

The chain uses TRBV6-5 and TRBJ1-2, with D hard to call. This CDR3 has 13 amino acids. Germline loops: CDR1 MNHEY, CDR2 SVGAGI. V was trimmed by 2 bases and J by 2 bases, leaving 6 bases between them. The CDR3 here is CASSYAGNYGYTF. CDR3 nucleotides: TGTGCCAGCAGTTACGCAGGAAACTATGGCTACACCTTC.